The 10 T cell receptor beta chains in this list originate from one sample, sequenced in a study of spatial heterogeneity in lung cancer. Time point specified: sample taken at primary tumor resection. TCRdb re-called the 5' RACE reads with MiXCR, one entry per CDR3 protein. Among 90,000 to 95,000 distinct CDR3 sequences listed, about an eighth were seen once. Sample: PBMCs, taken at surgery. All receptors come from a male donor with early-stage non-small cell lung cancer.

CDR3 bases: TGTGCCAGCAGTCCTTGGACAGGGGGCAATGAGCAGTTCTTC. Protein: CASSPWTGGNEQFF. This chain links TRBV12-3 or TRBV12-4 with TRBJ2-1; 10 bases map to TRBD1. CDR3 length: 14 residues. V lost 5 bases to trimming and J lost 6 bases; unmatched junction nucleotides: 4.

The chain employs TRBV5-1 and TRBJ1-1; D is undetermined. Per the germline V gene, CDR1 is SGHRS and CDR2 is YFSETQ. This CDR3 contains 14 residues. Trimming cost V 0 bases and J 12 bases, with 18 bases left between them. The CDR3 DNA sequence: TGCGCCAGCAGCTTGGACTCGATTTTAGGGCGTCCTTTCTTT. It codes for CASSLDSILGRPFF.

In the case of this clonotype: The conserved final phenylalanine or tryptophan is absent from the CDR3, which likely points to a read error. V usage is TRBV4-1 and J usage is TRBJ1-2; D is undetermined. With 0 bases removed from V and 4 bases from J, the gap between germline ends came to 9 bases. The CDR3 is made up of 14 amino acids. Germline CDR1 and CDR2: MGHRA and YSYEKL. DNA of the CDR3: TGCGCCAGCAGCCAAGACCCGATTAGCTATGGCTACACCCTC. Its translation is CASSQDPISYGYTL.

CDR3 DNA: TGTGCCAGCAGCCAATCGATGGTTGGCGAGCAGTACTTC. Protein sequence: CASSQSMVGEQYF. This rearrangement joins TRBV3-1 to TRBJ2-7, with D hard to call. The germline gives CDR1 LGHDT, CDR2 YNNKEL (reference sequence). V was trimmed by 2 bases and J by 6 bases, leaving 11 bases between them. The CDR3 covers 13 residues.

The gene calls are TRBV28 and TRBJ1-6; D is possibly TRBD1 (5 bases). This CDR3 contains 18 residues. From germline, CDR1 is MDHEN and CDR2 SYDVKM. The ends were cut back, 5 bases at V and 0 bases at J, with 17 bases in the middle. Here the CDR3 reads CASSLYDAGSSYNSPLHF. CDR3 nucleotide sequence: TGTGCCAGCAGTCTCTACGACGCAGGGAGCTCCTATAATTCACCCCTCCACTTT.

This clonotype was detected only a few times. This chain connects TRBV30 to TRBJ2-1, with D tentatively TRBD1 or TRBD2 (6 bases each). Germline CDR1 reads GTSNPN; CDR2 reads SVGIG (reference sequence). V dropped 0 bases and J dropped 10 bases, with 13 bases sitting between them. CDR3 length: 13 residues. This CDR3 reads CAWSVMGGKEQFF. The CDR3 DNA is TGTGCCTGGAGTGTGATGGGGGGCAAGGAGCAGTTCTTC. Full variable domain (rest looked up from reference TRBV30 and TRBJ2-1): SQTIHQWPATLVQPVGSPLSLECTVEGTSNPNLYWYRQAAGRGLQLLFYSVGIGQISSEVPQNLSASRPQDRQFILSSKKLLLSDSGFYLCAWSVMGGKEQFFGPGTRLTVL.

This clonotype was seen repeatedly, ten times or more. The CDR3 loop reads CASSQDGSGPVPDTQYF. CDR3 nucleotide sequence: TGCGCCAGCAGCCAAGATGGCAGCGGGCCCGTTCCAGATACGCAGTATTTT. The V and J genes are TRBV4-3 and TRBJ2-3; D might be TRBD2 (6 bases). The CDR3 is 17 amino acids. Germline loops: CDR1 LGHNA, CDR2 YSLEER. V was clipped by 0 bases and J by 4 bases, with 17 bases between them.

The CDR3 coding sequence is TGTGCCAGCAGTCTTGGACTAGCGGGTCCCCAAGAGACCCAGTACTTC. This translates into CASSLGLAGPQETQYF. The V gene is TRBV6-5, the J gene TRBJ2-5; 11 bases agree with TRBD2. Per the germline V gene, CDR1 is MNHEY and CDR2 is SVGAGI. After removal of 5 bases from V and 1 base from J, the junction contained 6 bases not matched to a gene. The CDR3 covers 16 residues.

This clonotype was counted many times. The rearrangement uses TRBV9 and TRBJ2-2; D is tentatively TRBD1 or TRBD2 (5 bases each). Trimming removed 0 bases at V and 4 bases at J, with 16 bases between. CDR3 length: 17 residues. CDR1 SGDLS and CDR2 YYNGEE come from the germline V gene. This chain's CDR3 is CASSVVMGDFSTGELFF. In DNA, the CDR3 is TGTGCCAGCAGCGTAGTCATGGGGGATTTTAGCACCGGGGAGCTGTTTTTT.

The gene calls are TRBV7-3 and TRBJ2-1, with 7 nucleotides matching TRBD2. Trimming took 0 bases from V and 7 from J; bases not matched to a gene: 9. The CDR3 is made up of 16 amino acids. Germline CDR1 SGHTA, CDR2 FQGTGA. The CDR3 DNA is TGTGCCAGCAGCTTAACTGGGTCGGGAGCGGGAAATGAGCAGTTCTTC. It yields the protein CASSLTGSGAGNEQFF.